Following are 3 T cell receptor beta chains from one sample sequenced in a study of T cell responses to AZD1222 COVID-19 vaccine. The method was immunoSEQ multiplex PCR; TCRdb's version includes in-frame clones alone and lacks a portion of them. The sample comprises 100,000 or so clones, around 80% of which are singletons, and 5% rests with the top ten. The material sequenced was peripheral blood, taken on day 0 of AZD1222 vaccination. The receptors shown here come from an adult in good health.

The chain joins TRBV5-1 to TRBJ2-3; 8 bases align to TRBD1. CDR1 is SGHRS, CDR2 YFSETQ, per germline. The V gene end was trimmed by 1 base and the J gene end by 6 bases; junction bases not matched to a gene: 7. This CDR3 has 15 amino acids. The CDR3 loop reads CASSLMQGAGDTQYF. CDR3 nucleotides: TGCGCCAGCAGCTTGATGCAGGGGGCAGGGGATACGCAGTATTTT.

The rearrangement joins TRBV27 to TRBJ1-6, with D possibly matching TRBD1 (5 bases). Germline V CDR1 and CDR2: MNHEY, SMNVEV (reference sequence). V shed 0 bases and J shed 6 bases, with 12 bases lying between them. This CDR3 is 16 amino acids long. For the CDR3, the DNA is TGTGCCAGCAGTTTATCCCCGGGGGGGAGTAATTCACCCCTCCACTTT. Encoded protein: CASSLSPGGSNSPLHF.

The rearrangement links TRBV21-1 to TRBJ1-3; the table's D call of TRBD1 was not tested on the DNA. TRBV21-1 is an annotated pseudogene. The CDR3 covers 16 residues. The DNA for the CDR3 is TGTGCCAGCAGCAAAGTACGCAGGGTAGGTGGAAACACCATATATTTT. This codes for CASSKVRRVGGNTIYF.